The 27 T cell receptor beta chains in this list originate from one sample, sequenced in a study of T cells in tumors after PD-1 blockade. The assay was immunoSEQ multiplex PCR, and TCRdb's table has in-frame clones only and misses some. The data show around 34,000 clones, with 73% seen just once and around 43% held by the top ten. The sample was PBMCs, taken after anti-PD-1 treatment. These receptors were taken from a human donor with basal cell carcinoma.

This rearrangement joins TRBV7-9 to TRBJ2-7; 8 bases are a match to TRBD1. The ends lost 6 bases at V and 6 bases at J; junction bases unmatched: 4. CDR1 is SEHNR and CDR2 is FQNEAQ in the germline V gene (reference sequence). CDR3 length equals 12 residues. CDR3 DNA sequence: TGTGCCAGCAGGAACAGGGGGGCCGAGCAGTACTTC. This sequence encodes CASRNRGAEQYF.

This clone was seen only a few times. V and J are TRBV24-1 and TRBJ2-3; tentatively, D is TRBD2 (6 bases). This CDR3 has 17 residues. Germline-derived CDR1 and CDR2 are KGHDR and SFDVKD. V was clipped by 3 bases and J by 8 bases, with 23 bases between them. The CDR3 DNA reads TGTGCCACCAGTGATCCCTCCCGGGACTGGGGGGTAGGTACGCAGTATTTT. Its protein product is CATSDPSRDWGVGTQYF.

This clone has just a few counts. The CDR3 reads CATWTGPNQPQHF. The CDR3 DNA reads as TGTGCCACCTGGACAGGGCCTAATCAGCCCCAGCATTTT. The chain has TRBV19 and TRBJ1-5; 8 bases are shared with TRBD1. J lost 4 bases, V lost 10 bases, and 6 bases had no gene match. The CDR3 length is 13 residues. CDR1 and CDR2 from the germline V gene are LNHDA and SQIVND (reference sequence). The full variable domain, with the rest looked up from reference TRBV19 and TRBJ1-5, is DGGITQSPKYLFRKEGQNVTLSCEQNLNHDAMYWYRQDPGQGLRLIYYSQIVNDFQKGDIAEGYSVSREKKESFPLTVTSAQKNPTAFYLCATWTGPNQPQHFGDGTRLSIL.

V and J are TRBV6-5 and TRBJ1-3; unclear D gene. Germline-derived CDR1 and CDR2 are MNHEY and SVGAGI. Trimming left V 2 bases short and J 0 bases short, with 5 bases between. This CDR3 contains 14 residues. Here the CDR3 reads CASSYGFSGNTIYF. DNA of the CDR3: TGTGCCAGCAGTTACGGCTTCTCTGGAAACACCATATATTTT.

The chain couples TRBV30 to TRBJ1-1, with D perhaps matching TRBD1 (5 bases). The CDR3 extends over 13 amino acids. V lost 1 base to trimming and J lost 3 bases, with 9 bases between them. From germline, CDR1 is GTSNPN and CDR2 SVGIG (reference sequence). This chain's CDR3 is CAWSEQVDTEAFF. The CDR3 nucleotides read TGTGCCTGGAGTGAACAGGTGGACACTGAAGCTTTCTTT.

The rearrangement joins TRBV7-7 to TRBJ1-4; TRBD1 matches at 8 bases. This CDR3 has 15 residues. V lost 1 base, J lost 5 bases, and 3 bases stayed unmatched. Germline CDR1 is SSHAT and CDR2 is FNYEAQ (reference sequence). The chain's CDR3 is CASSLGRGPNEKLFF. Here the CDR3 DNA reads TGTGCCAGCAGCTTAGGCAGGGGGCCGAATGAAAAACTGTTTTTT.

The gene calls are TRBV29-1 and TRBJ2-5; TRBD1 is a possible D gene (6 bases). Germline V gene sequence: CDR1 SQVTM, CDR2 ANQGSEA. V was shortened by 6 bases and J by 5 bases, with 13 bases between the two germline ends. The CDR3 totals 12 residues. CDR3 loop: CSVPRDTETQYF. DNA of the CDR3: TGCAGCGTCCCCAGGGACACGGAGACCCAGTACTTC.

The chain recombines TRBV21-1 with TRBJ1-1; the table assigns TRBD1, which was not confirmed against the DNA. TRBV21-1 is an annotated pseudogene. This CDR3 contains 14 residues. The CDR3 region has the DNA TGTGCCAGCAGCAACGAGACAGGCCCTATCTTAGGTTTCTTT. This translates into CASSNETGPILGFF.

The V call is TRBV30, the J call TRBJ1-5; D may be TRBD1 (6 bases). This CDR3 spans 13 amino acids. Per the germline V gene, CDR1 is GTSNPN and CDR2 is SVGIG (reference sequence). The V end lost 2 bases, the J end lost 6 bases, and 11 bases lay between the germline ends. The DNA of the CDR3 is TGTGCCTGGAGTTCAGGGGCCGGTCAGCCCCAGCATTTT. Amino acid sequence: CAWSSGAGQPQHF.

The J gene is TRBJ2-5, the V gene TRBV5-1; D uncertain. The CDR3 totals 10 residues. V was shortened by 4 bases and J by 4 bases, with 2 bases between the two germline ends. Germline V gene data show CDR1 as SGHRS and CDR2 as YFSETQ. CDR3 region: CASSGETQYF. The CDR3 region has the DNA TGCGCCAGCAGCGGAGAGACCCAGTACTTC.

V usage is TRBV30 and J usage is TRBJ1-2; the match to TRBD1 covers 9 bases. The length of the CDR3 is 16 residues. Unmatched junction bases numbered 13, after V lost 2 bases and J lost 6 bases. In germline, CDR1 is GTSNPN, CDR2 SVGIG (reference sequence). DNA for the CDR3: TGTGCCTGGAGTAACCTCCACAGGGGGCGCGAAAATGGCTACACCTTC. Protein product: CAWSNLHRGRENGYTF.

This chain joins TRBV7-8 and TRBJ1-2; D not certain. CDR1 is SGHVS, CDR2 FQNEAQ, per germline. Trimming left V 5 bases short and J 5 bases short, with 12 bases between. This CDR3 has 13 residues. The CDR3 coding sequence is TGTGCCAGCAGCCCGTCGGGTGATTATGGCTACACCTTC. This codes for CASSPSGDYGYTF.

This clone was counted between two and nine times. The chain combines TRBV27 with TRBJ1-6, with a possible D match to TRBD1 (5 bases). Looked up from germline, CDR1 is MNHEY and CDR2 is SMNVEV (reference sequence). This CDR3 is built from 14 residues. Trimming removed 5 bases at V and 7 bases at J, with 12 bases between. CDR3 in DNA: TGTGCCAGCAGTATACAGGCAAGGAATTCACCCCTCCACTTT. Protein sequence: CASSIQARNSPLHF.

The genes are TRBV11-1 and TRBJ1-1; D may be TRBD1 (6 bases). The germline V and J ends were trimmed by 4 bases and 5 bases, with 14 bases remaining between them. Germline-derived CDR1 and CDR2 are SGHAT and FQDESV (reference sequence). There are 14 residues in the CDR3. Here the CDR3 reads CASSSATGHTEAFF. In DNA, the CDR3 is TGTGCCAGCAGCTCGGCAACAGGGCATACTGAAGCTTTCTTT.

V is TRBV18 and J is TRBJ1-6; 10 nucleotides agree with TRBD1. The CDR3 is 18 residues long. V was pared by 4 bases and J by 1 base, with 7 bases of the junction left unmatched. Germline CDR1 reads KGHSH; CDR2 reads LQKENI. The CDR3 DNA is TGTGCCAGCTCACTTCGGCCGGGACAGGGGTCCTATAATTCACCCCTCCACTTT. This encodes CASSLRPGQGSYNSPLHF.

The rearrangement links TRBV12-3 or TRBV12-4 to TRBJ1-1, with 7 bases fitting TRBD1. The V and J ends lost 5 bases and 5 bases, in that order; junction bases with no gene match: 5. The CDR3 totals 13 residues. The CDR3 here is CASSPRQGTEAFF. The CDR3 DNA reads as TGTGCCAGCAGTCCACGACAGGGAACTGAAGCTTTCTTT.

In this sample, this clone turned up once. V and J are TRBV5-4 and TRBJ2-7, with 10 bases aligning to TRBD1. The CDR3 is made up of 15 amino acids. CDR1 is SGHNT, CDR2 YYREEE, per germline (reference sequence). V was clipped by 7 bases and J by 1 base; unmatched bases: 8. The CDR3 spells CASVNRDRGSYEQYF. In DNA form, the CDR3 reads TGTGCCAGCGTGAACCGGGACAGGGGATCCTACGAGCAGTACTTC. Full variable domain (rest looked up from reference TRBV5-4 and TRBJ2-7): ETGVTQSPTHLIKTRGQQVTLRCSSQSGHNTVSWYQQALGQGPQFIFQYYREEENGRGNFPPRFSGLQFPNYSSELNVNALELDDSALYLCASVNRDRGSYEQYFGPGTRLTVT.

This clone was seen a single time. This chain uses TRBV7-2 with TRBJ2-5; TRBD1 aligns across 7 bases. V dropped 2 bases and J dropped 2; count of bases not matched to a gene: 8. CDR1 is SGHTA, CDR2 FQGNSA, per germline. This CDR3 region has 16 residues. The CDR3, as DNA: TGTGCCAGCAGCTTACAGGGGGTGGAGAGGCAAGAGACCCAGTACTTC. Its translation: CASSLQGVERQETQYF.

This clone has more than one count but fewer than ten. The chain uses TRBV9 and TRBJ2-1; 10 nucleotides line up with TRBD1. This CDR3 contains 17 residues. The germline V gene has CDR1 SGDLS and CDR2 YYNGEE. Unmatched junction bases numbered 14, after V lost 3 bases and J lost 8 bases. The CDR3 protein is CASSGFRDRGSVDEQFF. The DNA for the CDR3 is TGTGCCAGCAGCGGGTTCCGGGACAGGGGTTCCGTCGATGAGCAGTTCTTC.

J is TRBJ1-2 and V is TRBV30, with TRBD1 as a possible D gene (5 bases). The CDR3 consists of 12 residues. Germline values: CDR1 GTSNPN, CDR2 SVGIG (reference sequence). Trimming cost V 0 bases and J 7 bases, with 9 bases left between them. In DNA form, the CDR3 reads TGTGCCTGGAGTGTGTCTGGGGGTGGCTACACCTTC. It encodes CAWSVSGGGYTF.

This chain links TRBV7-9 with TRBJ1-5, with a possible D match to TRBD1 (6 bases). From germline, CDR1 is SEHNR and CDR2 FQNEAQ (reference sequence). CDR3 length: 14 amino acids. Trimming left V 1 base short and J 3 bases short, with 7 bases between. The CDR3 is CASSLGGANQPQHF. For the CDR3, the DNA is TGTGCCAGCAGCTTAGGGGGGGCCAATCAGCCCCAGCATTTT.

J is TRBJ1-2 and V is TRBV5-4, with D hard to call. The V end was cut by 7 bases, the J end by 8 bases, with 21 bases between. Per the germline V gene, CDR1 is SGHNT and CDR2 is YYREEE (reference sequence). This CDR3 has 14 residues. The CDR3 DNA sequence: TGTGCCAGCCGATCGCCCCGGGATCGAGGGGGCTACACCTTC. This encodes CASRSPRDRGGYTF.

This rearrangement joins TRBV19 to TRBJ1-1; D is perhaps TRBD1 (6 bases). The CDR3 loop spans 13 amino acids. Germline V gene data show CDR1 as LNHDA and CDR2 as SQIVND (reference sequence). V lost 5 bases and J 0 bases, leaving 7 bases between the germline ends. As DNA, the CDR3 is TGTGCCAGTAGTCGGACAGTGAACACTGAAGCTTTCTTT. Encoded protein: CASSRTVNTEAFF.

This clone was seen more than once but under ten times. The chain is built from TRBV14 and TRBJ2-1; D may be TRBD1 (6 bases). Per germline, CDR1 SGHDN and CDR2 FVKESK. CDR3 length: 13 amino acids. Trimming pared 1 base from V and 7 bases from J, leaving 8 bases between. The CDR3 DNA sequence: TGTGCCAGCAGCCAAGGGACAGTTAATGAGCAGTTCTTC. Translated: CASSQGTVNEQFF.

This clone occurred once. This chain uses TRBV13 with TRBJ1-1; D is ambiguous. CDR1 PRHDT and CDR2 FYEKMQ come from the germline V gene (reference sequence). The CDR3 is 13 amino acids. Trimming left V 2 bases short and J 1 base short, with 5 bases between. The CDR3 loop is CASSLYSNTEAFF. The CDR3 DNA reads as TGTGCCAGCAGCTTATACTCGAACACTGAAGCTTTCTTT.

The gene calls are TRBV9 and TRBJ2-7; 13 nucleotides match TRBD2. This CDR3 is built from 21 residues. J was trimmed by 4 bases and V by 3 bases; bases with no gene match: 22. Germline CDR1 reads SGDLS; CDR2 reads YYNGEE. CDR3 residues: CASSASRRFLGLAGEMYEQYF. The CDR3 DNA is TGTGCCAGCAGCGCGAGTAGGAGGTTCCTCGGACTAGCGGGAGAAATGTACGAGCAGTACTTC. Full variable domain (outside the CDR3, taken from reference TRBV9 and TRBJ2-7): DSGVTQTPKHLITATGQRVTLRCSPRSGDLSVYWYQQSLDQGLQFLIQYYNGEERAKGNILERFSAQQFPDLHSELNLSSLELGDSALYFCASSASRRFLGLAGEMYEQYFGPGTRLTVT.

This clone was counted a single time. The gene calls are TRBV7-9 and TRBJ2-5; TRBD2 matches 7 bases. CDR1 and CDR2 from the germline V gene are SEHNR and FQNEAQ (reference sequence). The CDR3 is made up of 15 amino acids. V lost 0 bases and J lost 4; bases outside the gene matches: 5. CDR3: CASSLAGGPVETQYF. The CDR3 nucleotides read TGTGCCAGCAGCTTAGCGGGAGGGCCGGTAGAGACCCAGTACTTC.